Following are 10 T cell receptor beta chains from one sample sequenced in a study of T cells in Graves' hyperthyroidism and ophthalmopathy. RNA transcripts were the template for amplifying TCR beta CDR3 regions. The HTBI set primed first-round TCR CDR3 RT-PCR. TCRdb reprocessed the multiplex PCR reads with MiXCR, giving one entry per CDR3 protein. The sample contains nearly 750,000 distinct CDR3 sequences, approximately 40% of which appear only once. Sample: blood. Source of these receptors: a middle-aged woman with Graves' hyperthyroidism.

This clonotype was seen ten or more times. The genes are TRBV20-1 and TRBJ2-7; TRBD1 agrees at 8 bases. J lost 5 bases, V lost 2 bases, and 8 bases had no gene match. This CDR3 contains 14 residues. The germline V gene encodes CDR1 DFQATT and CDR2 SNEGSKA (reference sequence). The CDR3 sequence is CSARQGAQFNEQYF. DNA for the CDR3: TGCAGTGCTAGACAGGGGGCGCAGTTTAACGAGCAGTACTTC.

At least ten counts were recorded for this clonotype. The chain employs TRBV2 and TRBJ1-1; perhaps TRBD1 as D (5 bases). The CDR3 is 14 residues long. Germline V gene sequence: CDR1 SNHLY, CDR2 FYNNEI. Trimming removed 5 bases at V and 1 base at J, with 11 bases between. This CDR3 reads CASSKAGPNTEAFF. CDR3 in DNA: TGTGCCAGCAGTAAGGCAGGGCCGAACACTGAAGCTTTCTTT. The full variable domain, in which reference TRBV2 and TRBJ1-1 provide the parts outside the CDR3, is EPEVTQTPSHQVTQMGQEVILRCVPISNHLYFYWYRQILGQKVEFLVSFYNNEISEKSEIFDDQFSVERPDGSNFTLKIRSTKLEDSAMYFCASSKAGPNTEAFFGQGTRLTVV.

This clonotype was observed many times. The chain uses TRBV12-3 or TRBV12-4 and TRBJ1-5; a weak D match, TRBD1 (5 bases). CDR3 size: 15 residues. Trimming pared 5 bases from V and 3 bases from J, leaving 14 bases between. The CDR3 coding sequence is TGTGCCAGCAGTAGCCAGGGTGGGAACAATCAGCCCCAGCATTTT. As protein: CASSSQGGNNQPQHF.

With regard to this clonotype: A read error is likely, as this CDR3 ends without the conserved phenylalanine or tryptophan. No DNA is shown, since the ends of the CDR3 on it are uncertain; the CDR3 is the one TCRdb lists. CDR3 region: CASGAGTGGL. The V and J genes are TRBV7-6 and TRBJ2-7; TRBD1 was called by the table and not checked on the DNA. The CDR3 has 10 residues if both end residues are counted. Germline V gene sequence: CDR1 SGHVS, CDR2 FNYEAQ.

The genes are TRBV12-3 or TRBV12-4 and TRBJ2-7; no reliable D call. The CDR3 length is 12 residues. The germline V and J ends were trimmed by 3 bases and 3 bases, with 6 bases remaining between them. CDR3 residues: CASSFPDYEQYF. CDR3 DNA sequence: TGTGCCAGCAGTTTCCCCGACTACGAGCAGTACTTC.

This clonotype was counted only a few times. The CDR3: CASSLDQAIDSPLHF. The DNA for the CDR3 is TGCGCCAGCAGCCTCGACCAGGCAATAGATTCACCCCTCCACTTT. V is TRBV5-1 and J is TRBJ1-6; D remains unclear. V lost 4 bases to trimming and J lost 8 bases, with 16 bases between them. CDR3 size: 15 residues. CDR1 is SGHRS, CDR2 YFSETQ, per germline. The full variable domain, its missing parts supplied by reference TRBV5-1 and TRBJ1-6, is KAGVTQTPRYLIKTRGQQVTLSCSPISGHRSVSWYQQTPGQGLQFLFEYFSETQRNKGNFPGRFSGRQFSNSRSEMNVSTLELGDSALYLCASSLDQAIDSPLHFGNGTRLTVT.

The chain links TRBV5-1 to TRBJ2-2; D unclear. The CDR3 is made up of 15 amino acids. Germline values: CDR1 SGHRS, CDR2 YFSETQ. The ends were cut back, 0 bases at V and 4 bases at J, with 10 bases in the middle. In DNA, the CDR3 is TGCGCCAGCAGCTTGGGAAGCCGGACCACCGGGGAGCTGTTTTTT. It specifies CASSLGSRTTGELFF.

In this sample, this clonotype turned up many times. The chain has TRBV2 and TRBJ1-4; 9 nucleotides agree with TRBD1. CDR3 length equals 14 residues. From germline, CDR1 is SNHLY and CDR2 FYNNEI. After removal of 8 bases from V and 6 bases from J, the junction contained 7 bases not matched to a gene. CDR3 sequence (DNA): TGTGCCAGCGCCGGACAGGGGTATTATGAAAAACTGTTTTTT. Translating gives CASAGQGYYEKLFF.

This clonotype was seen a single time. The J gene is TRBJ2-3, the V gene TRBV10-2, with D perhaps matching TRBD2 (7 bases). CDR1 WSHSY and CDR2 SAAADI come from the germline V gene. V was cut by 6 bases and J by 7 bases, with 23 bases left in between. The CDR3 is 16 residues long. This chain's CDR3 is CASSELSGGPGNTQYF. In DNA form, the CDR3 reads TGCGCCAGCAGCGAACTTTCCGGGGGGCCAGGAAATACGCAGTATTTT.

The chain is built from TRBV19 and TRBJ1-5; D is uncertain. The CDR3 has 13 amino acids. Deletions cut 11 bases from V and 1 base from J, with 12 bases between. Germline lookup yields CDR1 LNHDA and CDR2 SQIVND (reference sequence). The CDR3 region has the DNA TGTGCCTGGAGCTCGGGAAGCAATCAGCCCCAGCATTTT. Encoded protein: CAWSSGSNQPQHF.